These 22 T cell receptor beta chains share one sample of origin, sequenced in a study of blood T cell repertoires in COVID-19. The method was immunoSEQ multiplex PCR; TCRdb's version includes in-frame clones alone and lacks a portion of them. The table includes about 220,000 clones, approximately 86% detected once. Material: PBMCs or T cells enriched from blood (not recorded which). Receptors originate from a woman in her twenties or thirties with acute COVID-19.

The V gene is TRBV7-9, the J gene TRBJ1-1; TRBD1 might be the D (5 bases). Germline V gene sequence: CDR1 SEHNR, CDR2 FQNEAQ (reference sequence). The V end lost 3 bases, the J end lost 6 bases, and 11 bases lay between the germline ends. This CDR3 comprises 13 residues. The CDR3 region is CASSFHRGAEAFF. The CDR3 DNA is TGTGCCAGCAGCTTCCACCGGGGGGCTGAAGCTTTCTTT.

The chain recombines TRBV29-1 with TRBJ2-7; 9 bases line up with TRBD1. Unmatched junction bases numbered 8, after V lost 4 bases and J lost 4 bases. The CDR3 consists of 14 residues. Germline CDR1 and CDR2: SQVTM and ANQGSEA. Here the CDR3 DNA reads TGCAGCGTTGGGGGACAGGGCCTGTCTTACGAGCAGTACTTC. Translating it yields CSVGGQGLSYEQYF.

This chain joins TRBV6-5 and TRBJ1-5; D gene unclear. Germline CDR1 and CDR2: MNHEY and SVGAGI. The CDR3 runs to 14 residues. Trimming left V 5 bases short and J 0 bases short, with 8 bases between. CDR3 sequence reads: CASSLDISNQPQHF. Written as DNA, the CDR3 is TGTGCCAGCAGTCTCGACATTAGCAATCAGCCCCAGCATTTT.

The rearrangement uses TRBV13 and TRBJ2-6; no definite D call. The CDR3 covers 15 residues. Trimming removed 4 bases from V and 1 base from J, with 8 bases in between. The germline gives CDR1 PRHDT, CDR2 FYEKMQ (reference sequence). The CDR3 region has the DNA TGTGCCAGCAGCTACGACATTTCTGGGGCCAACGTCCTGACTTTC. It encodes CASSYDISGANVLTF.

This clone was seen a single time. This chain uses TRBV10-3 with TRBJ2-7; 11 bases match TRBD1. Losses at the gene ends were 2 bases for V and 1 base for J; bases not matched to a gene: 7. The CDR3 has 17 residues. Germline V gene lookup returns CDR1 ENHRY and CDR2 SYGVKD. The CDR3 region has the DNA TGTGCCATCAGTGAGCCTGGGGGGGACAGGGGGTCCTACGAGCAGTACTTC. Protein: CAISEPGGDRGSYEQYF.

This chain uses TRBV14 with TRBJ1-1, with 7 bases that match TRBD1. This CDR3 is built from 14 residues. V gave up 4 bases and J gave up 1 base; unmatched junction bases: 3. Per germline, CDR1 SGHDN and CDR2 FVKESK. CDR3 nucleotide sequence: TGTGCCAGCAGCCGCCAGGGGGGGAACACTGAAGCTTTCTTT. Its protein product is CASSRQGGNTEAFF. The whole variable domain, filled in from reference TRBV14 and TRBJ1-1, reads EAGVTQFPSHSVIEKGQTVTLRCDPISGHDNLYWYRRVMGKEIKFLLHFVKESKQDESGMPNNRFLAERTGGTYSTLKVQPAELEDSGVYFCASSRQGGNTEAFFGQGTRLTVV.

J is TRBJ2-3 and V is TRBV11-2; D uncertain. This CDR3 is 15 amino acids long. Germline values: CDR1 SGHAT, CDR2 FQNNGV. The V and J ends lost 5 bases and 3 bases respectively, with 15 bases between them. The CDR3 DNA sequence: TGTGCCAGCAGCAGGCGCATTATACTAACAGATACGCAGTATTTT. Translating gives CASSRRIILTDTQYF.

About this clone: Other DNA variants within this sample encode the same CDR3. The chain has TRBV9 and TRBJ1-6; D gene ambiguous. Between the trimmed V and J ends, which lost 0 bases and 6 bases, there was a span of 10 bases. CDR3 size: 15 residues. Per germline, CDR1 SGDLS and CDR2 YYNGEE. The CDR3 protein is CASSVEAGGNSPLHF. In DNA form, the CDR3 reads TGTGCCAGCAGCGTAGAGGCAGGTGGTAATTCACCCCTCCACTTT.

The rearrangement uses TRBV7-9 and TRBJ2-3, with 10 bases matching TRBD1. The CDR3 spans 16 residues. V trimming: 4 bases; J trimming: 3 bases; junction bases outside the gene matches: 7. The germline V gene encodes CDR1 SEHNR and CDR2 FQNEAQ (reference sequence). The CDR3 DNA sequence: TGTGCCAGCAGCTCTCCCGGGACAGGGGATACAGATACGCAGTATTTT. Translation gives CASSSPGTGDTDTQYF.

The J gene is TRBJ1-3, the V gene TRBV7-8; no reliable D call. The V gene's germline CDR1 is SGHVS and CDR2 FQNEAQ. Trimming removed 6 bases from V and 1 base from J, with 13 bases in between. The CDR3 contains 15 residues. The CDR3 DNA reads TGTGCCAGCAGAGATATACAGATTTCTGGAAACACCATATATTTT. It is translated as CASRDIQISGNTIYF.

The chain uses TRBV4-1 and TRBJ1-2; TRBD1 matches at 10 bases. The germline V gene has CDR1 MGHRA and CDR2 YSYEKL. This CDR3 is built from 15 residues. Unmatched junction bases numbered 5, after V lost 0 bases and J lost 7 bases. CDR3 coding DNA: TGCGCCAGCAGCCAAGAGGGACAGGGGATCGCTGGCTACACCTTC. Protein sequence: CASSQEGQGIAGYTF.

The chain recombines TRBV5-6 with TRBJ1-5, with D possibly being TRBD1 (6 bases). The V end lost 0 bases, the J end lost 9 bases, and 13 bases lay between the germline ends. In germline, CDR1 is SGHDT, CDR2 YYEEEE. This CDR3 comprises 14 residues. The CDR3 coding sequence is TGTGCCAGCAGCTTGGCGGGGGGCGGTGGGCCCCAGCATTTT. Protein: CASSLAGGGGPQHF.

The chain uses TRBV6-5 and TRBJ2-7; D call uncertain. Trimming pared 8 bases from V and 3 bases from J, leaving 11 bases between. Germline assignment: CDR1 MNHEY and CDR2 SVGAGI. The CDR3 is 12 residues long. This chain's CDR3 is CASRQRLYEQYF. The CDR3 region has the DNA TGTGCCAGCCGCCAGAGACTCTACGAGCAGTACTTC.

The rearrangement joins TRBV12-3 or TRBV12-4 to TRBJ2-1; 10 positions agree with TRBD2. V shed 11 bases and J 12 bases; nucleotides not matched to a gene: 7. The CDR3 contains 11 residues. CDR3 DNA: TGTGCCTCATCCTTAGCGGGGGGGCAGTTCTTC. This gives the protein CASSLAGGQFF.

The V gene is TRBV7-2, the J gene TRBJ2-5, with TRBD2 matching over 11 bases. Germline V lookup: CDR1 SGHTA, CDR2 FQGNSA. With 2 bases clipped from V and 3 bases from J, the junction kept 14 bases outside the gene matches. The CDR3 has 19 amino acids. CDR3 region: CASSLLGSGGAGGKETQYF. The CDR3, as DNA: TGTGCCAGCAGCTTATTAGGTAGCGGGGGGGCCGGGGGCAAAGAGACCCAGTACTTC.

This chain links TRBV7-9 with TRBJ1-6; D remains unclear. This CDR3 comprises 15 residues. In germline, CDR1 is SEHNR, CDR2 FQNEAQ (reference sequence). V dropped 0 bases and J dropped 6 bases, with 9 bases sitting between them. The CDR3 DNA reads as TGTGCCAGCAGCTTAGCTGACATTCCTAATTCACCCCTCCACTTT. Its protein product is CASSLADIPNSPLHF.

Written as DNA, the CDR3 is TGTGCCTGGAGTTCTGGGACAGGGGGCAAAAACATTCAGTACTTC. Its protein product is CAWSSGTGGKNIQYF. The chain employs TRBV30 and TRBJ2-4, with TRBD1 identical over 11 bases. This CDR3 is built from 15 residues. V dropped 2 bases and J dropped 3; count of bases not matched to a gene: 3. Germline CDR1 GTSNPN, CDR2 SVGIG (reference sequence).

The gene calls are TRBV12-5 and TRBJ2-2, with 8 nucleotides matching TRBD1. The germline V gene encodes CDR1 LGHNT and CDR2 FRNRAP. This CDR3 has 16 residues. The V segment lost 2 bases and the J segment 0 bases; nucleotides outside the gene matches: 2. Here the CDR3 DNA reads TGTGCTAGTGGTTTGTCAGGGGGCGCGAACACCGGGGAGCTGTTTTTT. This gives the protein CASGLSGGANTGELFF.

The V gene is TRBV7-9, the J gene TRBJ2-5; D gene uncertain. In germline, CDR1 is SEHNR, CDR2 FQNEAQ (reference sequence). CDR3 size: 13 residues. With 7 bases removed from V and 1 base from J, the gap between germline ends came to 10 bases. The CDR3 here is CASTSDTQETQYF. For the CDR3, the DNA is TGTGCCAGCACCTCAGACACCCAAGAGACCCAGTACTTC.

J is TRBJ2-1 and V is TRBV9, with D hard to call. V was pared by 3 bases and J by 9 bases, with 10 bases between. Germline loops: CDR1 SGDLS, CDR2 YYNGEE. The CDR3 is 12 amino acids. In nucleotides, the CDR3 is TGTGCCAGCAGCGATGCTATTGGTGAGCAGTTCTTC. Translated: CASSDAIGEQFF.

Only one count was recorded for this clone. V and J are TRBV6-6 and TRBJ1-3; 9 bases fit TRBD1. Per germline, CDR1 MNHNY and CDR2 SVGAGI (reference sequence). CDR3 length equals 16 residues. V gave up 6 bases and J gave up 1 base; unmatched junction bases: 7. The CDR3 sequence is CASSRDRADSGNTIYF. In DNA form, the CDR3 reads TGTGCCAGCAGCAGGGACAGGGCTGATTCTGGAAACACCATATATTTT.

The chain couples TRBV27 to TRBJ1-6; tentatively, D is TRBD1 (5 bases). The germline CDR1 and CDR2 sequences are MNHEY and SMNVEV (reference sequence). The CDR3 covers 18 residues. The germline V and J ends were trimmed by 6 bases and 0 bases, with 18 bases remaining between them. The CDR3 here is CASRSYYSGGSYNSPLHF. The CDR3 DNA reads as TGTGCCAGCAGATCGTATTACAGCGGGGGCTCCTATAATTCACCCCTCCACTTT.